This T cell receptor beta chain was sequenced during a study of blood T cell repertoires in COVID-19. The CDR3 covers 15 residues. The germline gives CDR1 LNHDA, CDR2 SQIVND (reference sequence). J gave up 9 bases and V 4 bases, and 7 bases lay outside the gene matches. Sequencing used immunoSEQ multiplex PCR; TCRdb keeps in-frame clones, though not all of them. The sample comprises under 300,000 clones, roughly 85% of which are singletons, and about 3% rests with the top ten. The sequencing sample was made of peripheral blood. This chain links TRBV19 with TRBJ2-1; 12 bases are shared with TRBD2. The TCR sequence derives from a woman in her 30s with active or convalescent COVID-19. CDR3 sequence (DNA): TGTGCCAGTAGTACTAGCGGGGGGGGTTACGGTGAGCAGTTCTTC. Translating gives CASSTSGGGYGEQFF. The variable domain in full, with the rest retrieved from reference TRBV19 and TRBJ2-1, is DGGITQSPKYLFRKEGQNVTLSCEQNLNHDAMYWYRQDPGQGLRLIYYSQIVNDFQKGDIAEGYSVSREKKESFPLTVTSAQKNPTAFYLCASSTSGGGYGEQFFGPGTRLTVL.